These 18 T cell receptor beta chains were sequenced from one sample in a study of immune cell composition in non-small cell lung cancer. Using immunoSEQ multiplex PCR, the repertoire was profiled, and TCRdb retains in-frame clones only, with some absent. The sample has about 1,800 clones; 81% are singletons. The sequencing input was lung tumor tissue. These receptors originate from a human donor with non-small cell lung cancer.

There are a few counts of this clone. The gene calls are TRBV15 and TRBJ2-3, with D possibly matching TRBD2 (6 bases). Trimming stripped 4 bases from V and 6 bases from J, with 23 bases between. CDR1 and CDR2 (germline): LNHNV, YYDKDF (reference sequence). This CDR3 contains 17 residues. The CDR3 DNA sequence: TGTGCCACCAGCACCGATAGCGGAGGCCAGGAAGGGGATACGCAGTATTTT. Translated: CATSTDSGGQEGDTQYF.

This chain uses TRBV29-1 with TRBJ1-1, with D perhaps matching TRBD1 (5 bases). The CDR3 is 12 amino acids. From germline, CDR1 is SQVTM and CDR2 ANQGSEA. V gave up 4 bases and J gave up 5 bases, with 11 bases separating them. The CDR3 DNA is TGCAGCGTTGCCCCGGGGGGGACTGAAGCTTTCTTT. Its translation is CSVAPGGTEAFF.

V usage is TRBV9 and J usage is TRBJ2-3; TRBD2 matches at 8 bases. Trimming at V came to 0 bases and at J to 0 bases, leaving 3 bases not matched to a gene. The V gene's germline CDR1 is SGDLS and CDR2 YYNGEE. This CDR3 spans 16 amino acids. CDR3: CASSVGASGSTDTQYF. DNA of the CDR3: TGTGCCAGCAGCGTAGGGGCTAGCGGGAGCACAGATACGCAGTATTTT.

Of note for this clone: Mismatch with germline at one junction end may stem from a read error. The J gene is TRBJ2-5, the V gene TRBV10-3, with a weak D call TRBD2 (6 bases). The length of the CDR3 is 8 residues. Germline V lookup: CDR1 ENHRY, CDR2 SYGVKD. This chain's CDR3 is CAISGEDF. DNA for the CDR3: TGTGCCATCAGTGGGGAGGACTTC.

The chain uses TRBV2 and TRBJ2-7; 8 nucleotides align to TRBD2. This CDR3 has 16 amino acids. The junction had 7 bases not matched to a gene; V was cut back by 1 base and J by 2 bases. Germline V gene data show CDR1 as SNHLY and CDR2 as FYNNEI. The CDR3 loop is CASSEGVSGNPYEQYF. The CDR3, as DNA: TGTGCCAGCAGTGAAGGTGTTAGCGGGAACCCCTACGAGCAGTACTTC.

This sequence joins TRBV5-1 and TRBJ2-3, with D perhaps TRBD2 (5 bases). Looked up from germline, CDR1 is SGHRS and CDR2 is YFSETQ. V was pared by 5 bases and J by 2 bases, with 9 bases between. This CDR3 has 13 amino acids. CDR3 sequence (DNA): TGCGCCAGCAGTCAGCGGTACACAGATACGCAGTATTTT. As protein: CASSQRYTDTQYF.

The chain carries TRBV7-9 and TRBJ2-5; 7 nucleotides match TRBD2. Losses at the gene ends were 8 bases for V and 4 bases for J; bases not matched to a gene: 10. The CDR3 spans 14 residues. From germline, CDR1 is SEHNR and CDR2 FQNEAQ (reference sequence). The CDR3 bases are TGTGCCAGCGATTCGGGGGACTATCCAGAGACCCAGTACTTC. Amino acids: CASDSGDYPETQYF.

This clone was seen more than once but under ten times. The rearrangement uses TRBV6-5 and TRBJ1-3; D not certain. The CDR3 spans 14 residues. The germline V and J ends were trimmed by 6 bases and 0 bases, with 9 bases remaining between them. CDR1 is MNHEY and CDR2 is SVGAGI in the germline V gene. In DNA, the CDR3 is TGTGCCAGCAGCCAAGACATCTCTGGAAACACCATATATTTT. Its translation is CASSQDISGNTIYF.

V is TRBV23-1 and J is TRBJ2-3; 9 nucleotides line up with TRBD1. TRBV23-1 is recorded as an ORF, its role being uncertain. The CDR3 totals 17 residues. V shed 6 bases, J shed 3 bases, and the junction held 13 bases outside the gene matches. CDR3 in DNA: TGCGCCAGCAGAAACAGGGGGCGGAAAGGCGGTACAGATACGCAGTATTTT. The encoded protein is CASRNRGRKGGTDTQYF.

The V gene is TRBV4-2, the J gene TRBJ2-1, with 11 bases matching TRBD2. V lost 0 bases to trimming and J lost 9 bases; unmatched junction nucleotides: 4. The CDR3 is 15 residues long. The germline gives CDR1 LGHNA, CDR2 YNFKEQ. Here the CDR3 reads CASSQETSGSFEQFF. The CDR3 DNA follows: TGTGCCAGCAGCCAAGAAACTAGCGGGAGCTTTGAGCAGTTCTTC.

The CDR3, as DNA: TGTGCCAGCAGCTTACGACCGGGACAGGGTTACAATGAGCAGTTCTTC. Its protein product is CASSLRPGQGYNEQFF. This sequence joins TRBV11-2 and TRBJ2-1; 9 nucleotides agree with TRBD1. CDR3 length: 16 amino acids. With V trimmed by 2 bases and J by 4 bases, 6 bases remained unmatched. Looked up from germline, CDR1 is SGHAT and CDR2 is FQNNGV.

This clone showed up just a few times. This chain links TRBV4-1 with TRBJ2-1, with 8 bases identical to TRBD1. Germline trimming cut 3 bases from V and 8 bases from J; bases unmatched to any gene: 6. The CDR3 covers 14 residues. CDR1 and CDR2 (germline): MGHRA, YSYEKL. The CDR3 protein is CASSHSTGVDEQFF. CDR3 coding DNA: TGCGCCAGCAGCCACTCGACAGGGGTCGATGAGCAGTTCTTC.

V usage is TRBV7-2 and J usage is TRBJ1-5, with 9 bases that match TRBD1. The CDR3 is 14 residues long. Losses at the gene ends were 5 bases for V and 5 bases for J; bases not matched to a gene: 4. Germline V gene lookup returns CDR1 SGHTA and CDR2 FQGNSA. The CDR3: CASSLDRGDQPQHF. The CDR3 DNA is TGTGCCAGCAGCCTGGACAGGGGAGATCAGCCCCAGCATTTT.

CDR3 sequence: CASSPRVGQAGLETQYF. CDR3 DNA sequence: TGTGCCAGCAGTCCTAGGGTGGGTCAGGCGGGTTTGGAGACCCAGTACTTC. The V and J genes are TRBV9 and TRBJ2-5; D is possibly TRBD2 (5 bases). Trimming cost V 5 bases and J 5 bases, with 25 bases left between them. This CDR3 is built from 17 residues. Germline V gene sequence: CDR1 SGDLS, CDR2 YYNGEE.

The chain uses TRBV5-6 and TRBJ1-1; D gene unclear. This CDR3 spans 14 amino acids. V lost 5 bases and J lost 1, with 12 bases in between. CDR1 and CDR2 (germline): SGHDT, YYEEEE. The CDR3 DNA reads as TGTGCCAGCAGGAAGAAATTGAGGAACACTGAAGCTTTCTTT. Protein: CASRKKLRNTEAFF.

This chain uses TRBV18 with TRBJ2-7; TRBD2 matches at 7 bases. Germline loops: CDR1 KGHSH, CDR2 LQKENI. The CDR3 is 14 amino acids. The ends lost 4 bases at V and 2 bases at J; junction bases unmatched: 5. This chain's CDR3 is CASSRLADAYEQYV. In DNA, the CDR3 is TGTGCCAGCTCACGACTAGCTGACGCCTACGAGCAGTACGTC.

The rearrangement joins TRBV15 to TRBJ2-7, with TRBD2 as a possible D gene (5 bases). CDR3 length equals 13 residues. The ends were cut back, 3 bases at V and 7 bases at J, with 13 bases in the middle. Per the germline V gene, CDR1 is LNHNV and CDR2 is YYDKDF (reference sequence). The CDR3 region is CATSRYPGLEQYV. Here the CDR3 DNA reads TGTGCCACCAGCAGGTATCCTGGACTTGAGCAGTACGTC.

The sample holds a few counts of this clone. The V and J genes are TRBV2 and TRBJ2-5; no clear D. CDR1 and CDR2 from the germline V gene are SNHLY and FYNNEI. Trimming took off 2 bases at V and 11 bases at J, with 15 bases between the two ends. The CDR3 totals 13 residues. The CDR3, as DNA: TGTGCCAGCAGTGAAATCGGGTCGCCCGCGCAGTACTTC. Amino acid sequence: CASSEIGSPAQYF.